This T cell receptor beta chain was found in a study of T-cell reconstitution after alpha-beta-depleted transplantation in children. Overall study findings and caveats: Most T-cell counts and diversity one year after the transplant came from T cells that were newly produced.

At least ten counts were recorded for this clonotype. Its antigen is currently unknown. The CDR3 runs to 14 residues. With V trimmed by 3 bases and J by 0 bases, 3 bases remained unmatched. Germline V gene lookup returns CDR1 SQVTM and CDR2 ANQGSEA. TCRbeta library construction was performed incorporating unique molecular identifiers. MiXCR, run by TCRdb on the PCR reads, gives a single entry per CDR3 protein. The sample holds 100,000 to 120,000 distinct CDR3 sequences, about 6.5% seen once. This chain uses TRBV29-1 with TRBJ1-1; TRBD1 agrees at 8 bases. The sample here was PBMCs, mostly from graft donor cells, taken 360 days after TCRalphabeta/CD19-depleted stem cell transplant. The receptor's source is a male patient aged 2-10 years who had a stem cell transplant for acute lymphoblastic leukemia, so the T cells may come from the graft donor. CDR3 loop: CSVETGAMNTEAFF. DNA of the CDR3: TGCAGCGTTGAGACAGGGGCCATGAACACTGAAGCTTTCTTT.